Presented here are 20 T cell receptor beta chains from one specimen sequenced in a study of technical replicates of blood from a handful of donors. Libraries were prepared by immunoSEQ multiplex PCR; TCRdb keeps only in-frame clonotypes and omits some of them. There are tens of thousands of clones in the sample; around nine tenths occur only once, and under 6.5% lies in the top ten. Sequenced input: PBMCs. The receptors derive from a human donor in good health. Some clones in this sample may be carry-over from other donors' samples.

This clone was seen a few times. The chain joins TRBV30 to TRBJ1-1, with TRBD1 identical over 7 bases. The CDR3 is 12 residues long. The V and J ends lost 5 bases and 0 bases, in that order; junction bases with no gene match: 0. The germline V gene encodes CDR1 GTSNPN and CDR2 SVGIG (reference sequence). The CDR3 protein is CAWDRVNTEAFF. CDR3 nucleotides: TGTGCCTGGGACAGGGTGAACACTGAAGCTTTCTTT. The full variable domain, rest sourced from reference TRBV30 and TRBJ1-1, is SQTIHQWPATLVQPVGSPLSLECTVEGTSNPNLYWYRQAAGRGLQLLFYSVGIGQISSEVPQNLSASRPQDRQFILSSKKLLLSDSGFYLCAWDRVNTEAFFGQGTRLTVV.

This chain connects TRBV18 to TRBJ2-5, with a weak D call TRBD2 (5 bases). Deletions cut 3 bases from V and 1 base from J, with 12 bases between. The CDR3 runs 15 residues. Germline CDR1 KGHSH, CDR2 LQKENI. The DNA of the CDR3 is TGTGCCAGCTCACCGTCTCCTAGCTTCCAAGAGACCCAGTACTTC. Translated: CASSPSPSFQETQYF.

The V call is TRBV4-1, the J call TRBJ2-1; 8 bases are shared with TRBD2. Germline CDR1 is MGHRA and CDR2 is YSYEKL. V lost 0 bases, J lost 6 bases, and 7 bases stayed unmatched. This CDR3 contains 16 residues. The CDR3 loop reads CASSQEGAGVLNEQFF. DNA of the CDR3: TGCGCCAGCAGCCAAGAAGGAGCGGGAGTCCTCAATGAGCAGTTCTTC.

J is TRBJ1-2 and V is TRBV4-3, with 7 bases lining up with TRBD1. CDR1 and CDR2 (germline): LGHNA, YSLEER. This CDR3 region has 13 residues. J lost 7 bases, V lost 3 bases, and 5 bases had no gene match. DNA for the CDR3: TGCGCCAGCAGCCAGAACCGGGACAGTGGCTACACCTTC. This encodes CASSQNRDSGYTF.

This clone has just a few counts. V usage is TRBV30 and J usage is TRBJ1-1; D not resolved. This CDR3 region has 13 residues. V gave up 5 bases and J gave up 5 bases, with 15 bases separating them. Germline values: CDR1 GTSNPN, CDR2 SVGIG (reference sequence). The CDR3 DNA follows: TGTGCCTGGGCCCACCGGTATGTTACTGAAGCTTTCTTT. Translation: CAWAHRYVTEAFF. Variable domain in full (rest from reference TRBV30 and TRBJ1-1): SQTIHQWPATLVQPVGSPLSLECTVEGTSNPNLYWYRQAAGRGLQLLFYSVGIGQISSEVPQNLSASRPQDRQFILSSKKLLLSDSGFYLCAWAHRYVTEAFFGQGTRLTVV.

This clone was counted ten times or more. V and J are TRBV13 and TRBJ2-1, with TRBD2 as a possible D gene (6 bases). The CDR3 sequence is 16 residues long. V was shortened by 1 base and J by 1 base, with 11 bases between the two germline ends. The germline gives CDR1 PRHDT, CDR2 FYEKMQ (reference sequence). This CDR3 reads CASSLEGGESYNEQFF. CDR3 coding DNA: TGTGCCAGCAGCTTAGAAGGCGGGGAGTCCTACAATGAGCAGTTCTTC.

In DNA form, the CDR3 reads TGCGCCAGCAGCCAACTAGCGGGGGGGACGAACACCGGGGAGCTGTTTTTT. Translation gives CASSQLAGGTNTGELFF. The chain combines TRBV4-3 with TRBJ2-2, with TRBD2 identical over 12 bases. V gave up 2 bases and J gave up 0 bases; unmatched junction bases: 1. Germline values: CDR1 LGHNA, CDR2 YSLEER. The length of the CDR3 is 17 residues.

The genes are TRBV19 and TRBJ2-1; 7 nucleotides align to TRBD2. Germline CDR1 and CDR2: LNHDA and SQIVND (reference sequence). This CDR3 spans 15 amino acids. J gave up 7 bases and V 1 base, and 7 bases lay outside the gene matches. The CDR3 is CASSIGTSTGNEQFF. In DNA, the CDR3 is TGTGCCAGTAGTATAGGGACTAGTACTGGAAATGAGCAGTTCTTC.

The J gene is TRBJ2-2, the V gene TRBV14; TRBD2 matches 7 bases. In germline, CDR1 is SGHDN, CDR2 FVKESK. There are 15 residues in the CDR3. Germline trimming cut 4 bases from V and 2 bases from J; bases unmatched to any gene: 4. CDR3 in DNA: TGTGCCAGCAGCCCTGGGAGGGCCAACACCGGGGAGCTGTTTTTT. Protein product: CASSPGRANTGELFF.

This rearrangement joins TRBV19 to TRBJ1-1; TRBD1 might be the D (6 bases). V was trimmed by 3 bases and J by 0 bases, leaving 14 bases between them. Germline loops: CDR1 LNHDA, CDR2 SQIVND (reference sequence). CDR3 length: 16 amino acids. The CDR3 here is CASSIWDNPLNTEAFF. CDR3 in DNA: TGTGCCAGTAGTATCTGGGACAATCCGCTGAACACTGAAGCTTTCTTT.

The chain joins TRBV7-2 to TRBJ1-6, with D maybe TRBD1 (6 bases). The CDR3 runs to 18 residues. Germline loops: CDR1 SGHTA, CDR2 FQGNSA. The V end was cut by 1 base, the J end by 0 bases, with 13 bases between. CDR3 coding DNA: TGTGCCAGCAGCTTAGAGAGGACAGATCGCTCCTATAATTCACCCCTCCACTTT. Amino acids: CASSLERTDRSYNSPLHF.

The chain carries TRBV5-1 and TRBJ2-3; 14 bases are shared with TRBD2. Germline CDR1 and CDR2: SGHRS and YFSETQ. The CDR3 length is 15 residues. Trimming removed 4 bases from V and 4 bases from J; junction bases left unmatched: 2. In DNA form, the CDR3 reads TGCGCCAGCAGCGGACTAGCGGGAGGTTCAGATACGCAGTATTTT. As protein: CASSGLAGGSDTQYF.

This clone is categorized as medium-sized. CDR3 sequence reads: CATSRDRVALNTEAFF. The CDR3 nucleotides read TGTGCCACCAGCAGAGATCGGGTGGCTCTGAACACTGAAGCTTTCTTT. The rearrangement uses TRBV15 and TRBJ1-1, with D unresolved. V lost 0 bases and J lost 0, with 11 bases in between. CDR1 and CDR2 from the germline V gene are LNHNV and YYDKDF (reference sequence). The CDR3 sequence is 16 residues long. Variable domain in full (rest from reference TRBV15 and TRBJ1-1): DAMVIQNPRYQVTQFGKPVTLSCSQTLNHNVMYWYQQKSSQAPKLLFHYYDKDFNNEADTPDNFQSRRPNTSFCFLDIRSPGLGDTAMYLCATSRDRVALNTEAFFGQGTRLTVV.

The chain combines TRBV4-3 with TRBJ2-2, with TRBD2 as a possible D gene (5 bases). Trimming took 0 bases from V and 7 from J, leaving 9 bases between them. Germline assignment: CDR1 LGHNA and CDR2 YSLEER. The CDR3 is 14 residues long. CDR3 sequence: CASSQDPSYGELFF. The CDR3 region has the DNA TGCGCCAGCAGCCAAGATCCTAGCTACGGGGAGCTGTTTTTT.

The chain joins TRBV5-1 to TRBJ2-3, with D perhaps TRBD2 (6 bases). This CDR3 has 12 amino acids. The ends were cut back, 3 bases at V and 9 bases at J, with 11 bases in the middle. Germline values: CDR1 SGHRS, CDR2 YFSETQ. The CDR3 DNA reads as TGCGCCAGCAGCTGGGGGACTGAAACGCAGTATTTT. As protein: CASSWGTETQYF.

The CDR3 nucleotides read TGTGCCAGCAGCTTAAGAGAAAACACTGAAGCTTTCTTT. Translation: CASSLRENTEAFF. The genes are TRBV11-3 and TRBJ1-1, with D unclear. Germline CDR1 is SGHNT and CDR2 is YENEEA. V gave up 2 bases and J gave up 2 bases, with 6 bases separating them. The CDR3 covers 13 residues.

The V and J genes are TRBV25-1 and TRBJ2-5, with TRBD2 matching 10 bases. Unmatched junction bases numbered 13, after V lost 3 bases and J lost 3 bases. The germline CDR1 and CDR2 sequences are MGHDK and SYGVNS. This CDR3 has 18 amino acids. CDR3 loop: CASSEPPFSGGIEETQYF. The CDR3, as DNA: TGTGCCAGCAGTGAGCCACCCTTTAGCGGGGGGATTGAAGAGACCCAGTACTTC.

This clone occurred once. The V and J genes are TRBV2 and TRBJ1-2; 10 nucleotides match TRBD1. This CDR3 comprises 16 residues. V was pared by 4 bases and J by 5 bases, with 10 bases of the junction left unmatched. Germline CDR1 reads SNHLY; CDR2 reads FYNNEI. The CDR3 protein is CASSVPGQGKDYGYTF. CDR3 DNA sequence: TGTGCCAGCAGTGTCCCGGGACAGGGGAAGGATTATGGCTACACCTTC.

The V and J genes are TRBV6-6 and TRBJ2-7; possibly TRBD2 for D (5 bases). V dropped 2 bases and J dropped 3 bases, with 5 bases sitting between them. This CDR3 comprises 12 residues. CDR1 is MNHNY and CDR2 is SVGAGI in the germline V gene (reference sequence). The CDR3 DNA is TGTGCCAGCAGTTACGGACTCTACGAGCAGTACTTC. This sequence encodes CASSYGLYEQYF.

This clone appeared a single time. V and J are TRBV15 and TRBJ2-1; 7 bases are shared with TRBD1. The CDR3 sequence is 12 residues long. Per the germline V gene, CDR1 is LNHNV and CDR2 is YYDKDF (reference sequence). V lost 5 bases to trimming and J lost 9 bases; unmatched junction nucleotides: 4. DNA of the CDR3: TGTGCCACCAGCGCCGCAGGGGGTGAGCAGTTCTTC. Translated: CATSAAGGEQFF.